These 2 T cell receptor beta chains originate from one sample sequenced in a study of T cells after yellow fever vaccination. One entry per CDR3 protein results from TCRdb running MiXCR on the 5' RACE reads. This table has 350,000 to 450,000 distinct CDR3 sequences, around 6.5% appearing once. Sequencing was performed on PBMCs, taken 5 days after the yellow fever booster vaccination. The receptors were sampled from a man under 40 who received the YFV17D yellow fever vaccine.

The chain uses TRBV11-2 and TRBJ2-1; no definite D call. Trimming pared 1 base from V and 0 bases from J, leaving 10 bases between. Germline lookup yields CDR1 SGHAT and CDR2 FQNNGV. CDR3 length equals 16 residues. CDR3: CASSLGYRGSYNEQFF. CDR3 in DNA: TGTGCCAGCAGCTTAGGGTACAGAGGCTCCTACAATGAGCAGTTCTTC.

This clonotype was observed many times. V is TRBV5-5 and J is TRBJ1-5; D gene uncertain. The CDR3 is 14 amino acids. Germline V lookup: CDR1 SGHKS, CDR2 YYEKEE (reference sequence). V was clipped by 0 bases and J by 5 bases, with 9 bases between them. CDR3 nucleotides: TGTGCCAGCAGCTTGGCGTCAGTTTATCAGCCCCAGCATTTT. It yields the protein CASSLASVYQPQHF. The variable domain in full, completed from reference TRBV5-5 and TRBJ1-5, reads DAGVTQSPTHLIKTRGQQVTLRCSPISGHKSVSWYQQVLGQGPQFIFQYYEKEERGRGNFPDRFSARQFPNYSSELNVNALLLGDSALYLCASSLASVYQPQHFGDGTRLSIL.